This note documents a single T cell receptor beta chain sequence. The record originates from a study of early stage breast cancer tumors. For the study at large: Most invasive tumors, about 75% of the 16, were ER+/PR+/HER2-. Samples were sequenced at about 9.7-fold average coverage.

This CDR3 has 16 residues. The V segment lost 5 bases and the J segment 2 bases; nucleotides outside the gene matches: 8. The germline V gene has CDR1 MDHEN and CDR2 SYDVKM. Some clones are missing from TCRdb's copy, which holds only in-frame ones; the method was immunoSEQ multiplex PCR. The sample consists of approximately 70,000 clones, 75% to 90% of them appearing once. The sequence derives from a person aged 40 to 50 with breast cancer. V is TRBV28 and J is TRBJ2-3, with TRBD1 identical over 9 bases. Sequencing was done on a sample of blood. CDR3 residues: CASSRTGQGITDTQYF. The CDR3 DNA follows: TGTGCCAGCAGTCGAACGGGACAGGGCATCACAGATACGCAGTATTTT.